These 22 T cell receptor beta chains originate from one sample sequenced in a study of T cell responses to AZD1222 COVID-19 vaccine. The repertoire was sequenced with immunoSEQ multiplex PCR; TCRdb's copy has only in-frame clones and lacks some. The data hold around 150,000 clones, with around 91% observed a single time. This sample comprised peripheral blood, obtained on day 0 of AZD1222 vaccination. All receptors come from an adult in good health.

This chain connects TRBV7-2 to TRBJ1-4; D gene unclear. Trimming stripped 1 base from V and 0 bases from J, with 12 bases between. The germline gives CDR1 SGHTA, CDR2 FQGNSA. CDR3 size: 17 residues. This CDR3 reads CASSLDPVGSTNEKLFF. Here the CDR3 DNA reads TGTGCCAGCAGCTTAGACCCCGTGGGGTCAACTAATGAAAAACTGTTTTTT.

DNA for the CDR3: TGTGCCTGGAGAGTGGCAGAAGGCTACACCTTC. Translation gives CAWRVAEGYTF. The chain combines TRBV30 with TRBJ1-2; no clear D. CDR1 GTSNPN and CDR2 SVGIG come from the germline V gene (reference sequence). V shed 3 bases and J shed 8 bases, with 10 bases lying between them. The CDR3 runs to 11 residues. The full variable domain, its missing parts supplied by reference TRBV30 and TRBJ1-2, is SQTIHQWPATLVQPVGSPLSLECTVEGTSNPNLYWYRQAAGRGLQLLFYSVGIGQISSEVPQNLSASRPQDRQFILSSKKLLLSDSGFYLCAWRVAEGYTFGSGTRLTVV.

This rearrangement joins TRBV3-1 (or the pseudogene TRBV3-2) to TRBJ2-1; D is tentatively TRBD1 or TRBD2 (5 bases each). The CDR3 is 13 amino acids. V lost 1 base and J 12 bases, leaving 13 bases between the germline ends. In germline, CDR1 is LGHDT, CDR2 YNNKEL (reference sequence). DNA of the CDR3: TGTGCCAGCAGCCAAGTCACGGGTGGGGGGCAGTTCTTC. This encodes CASSQVTGGGQFF.

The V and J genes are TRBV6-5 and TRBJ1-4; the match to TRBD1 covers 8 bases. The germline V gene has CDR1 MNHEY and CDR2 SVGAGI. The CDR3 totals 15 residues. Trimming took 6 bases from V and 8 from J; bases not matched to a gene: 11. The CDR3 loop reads CASSPRTGSSEKLFF. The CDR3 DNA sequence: TGTGCCAGCAGCCCCAGGACAGGGTCAAGCGAAAAACTGTTTTTT.

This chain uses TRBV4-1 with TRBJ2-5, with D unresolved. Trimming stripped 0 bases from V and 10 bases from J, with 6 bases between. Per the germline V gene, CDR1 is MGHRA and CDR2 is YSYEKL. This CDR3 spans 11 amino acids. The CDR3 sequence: CASSQEGFQYF. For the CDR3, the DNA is TGCGCCAGCAGCCAAGAGGGGTTCCAGTACTTC.

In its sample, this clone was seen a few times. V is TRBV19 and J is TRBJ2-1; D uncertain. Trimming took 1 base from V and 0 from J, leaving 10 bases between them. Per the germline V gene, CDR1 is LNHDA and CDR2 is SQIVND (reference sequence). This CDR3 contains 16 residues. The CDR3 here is CASSIVGLSSYNEQFF. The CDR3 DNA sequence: TGTGCCAGTAGTATAGTGGGCCTTAGCTCCTACAATGAGCAGTTCTTC. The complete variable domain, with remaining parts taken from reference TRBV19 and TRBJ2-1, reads DGGITQSPKYLFRKEGQNVTLSCEQNLNHDAMYWYRQDPGQGLRLIYYSQIVNDFQKGDIAEGYSVSREKKESFPLTVTSAQKNPTAFYLCASSIVGLSSYNEQFFGPGTRLTVL.

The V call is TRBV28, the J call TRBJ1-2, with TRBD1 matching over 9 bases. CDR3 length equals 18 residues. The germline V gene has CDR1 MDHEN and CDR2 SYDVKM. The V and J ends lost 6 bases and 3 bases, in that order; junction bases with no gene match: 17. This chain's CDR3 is CASRPGGTGNGPDYGYTF. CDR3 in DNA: TGTGCCAGCAGGCCTGGAGGGACAGGGAACGGCCCAGACTATGGCTACACCTTC.

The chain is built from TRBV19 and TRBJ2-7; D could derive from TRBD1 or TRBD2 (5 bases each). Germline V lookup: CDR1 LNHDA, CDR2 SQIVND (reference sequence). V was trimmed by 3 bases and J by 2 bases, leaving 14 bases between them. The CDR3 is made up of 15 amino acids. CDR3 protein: CASSMTGLGTYEQYF. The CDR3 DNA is TGTGCCAGTAGTATGACGGGGCTGGGTACCTACGAGCAGTACTTC.

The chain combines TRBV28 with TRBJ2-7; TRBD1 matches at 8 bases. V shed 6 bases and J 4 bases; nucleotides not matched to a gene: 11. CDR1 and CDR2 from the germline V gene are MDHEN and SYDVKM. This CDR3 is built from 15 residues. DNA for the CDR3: TGTGCCAGCAGGATTACGGACAGGGCCGGGTACGAGCAGTACTTC. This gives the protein CASRITDRAGYEQYF. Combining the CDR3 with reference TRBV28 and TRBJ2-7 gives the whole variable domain DVKVTQSSRYLVKRTGEKVFLECVQDMDHENMFWYRQDPGLGLRLIYFSYDVKMKEKGDIPEGYSVSREKKERFSLILESASTNQTSMYLCASRITDRAGYEQYFGPGTRLTVT.

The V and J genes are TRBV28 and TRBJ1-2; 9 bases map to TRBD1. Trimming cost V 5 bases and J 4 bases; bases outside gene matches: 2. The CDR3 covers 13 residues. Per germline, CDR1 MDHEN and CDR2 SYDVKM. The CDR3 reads CASSQTGGYGYTF. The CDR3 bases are TGTGCCAGCAGTCAGACAGGGGGCTATGGCTACACCTTC.

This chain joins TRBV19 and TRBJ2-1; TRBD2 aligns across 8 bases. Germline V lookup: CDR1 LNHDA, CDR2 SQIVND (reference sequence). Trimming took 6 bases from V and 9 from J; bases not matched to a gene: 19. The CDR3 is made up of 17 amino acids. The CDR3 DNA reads TGTGCCAGTAGCCCGTTACCCGGGACTAGGAATTCGGGTGAGCAGTTCTTC. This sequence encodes CASSPLPGTRNSGEQFF.

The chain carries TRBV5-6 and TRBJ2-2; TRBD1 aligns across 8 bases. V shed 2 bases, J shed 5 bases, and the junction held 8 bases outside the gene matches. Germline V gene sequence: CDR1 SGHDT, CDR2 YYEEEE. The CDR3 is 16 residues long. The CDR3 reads CASSFFDRGGTGELFF. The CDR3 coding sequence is TGTGCCAGCAGCTTCTTCGACAGGGGAGGTACCGGGGAGCTGTTTTTT.

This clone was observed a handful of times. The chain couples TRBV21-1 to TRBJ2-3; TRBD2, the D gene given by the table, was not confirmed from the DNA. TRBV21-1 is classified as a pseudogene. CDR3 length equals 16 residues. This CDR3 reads CAPNSGRASSTDTQYF. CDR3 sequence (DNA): TGTGCCCCCAACAGCGGGAGGGCATCTAGCACAGATACGCAGTATTTT.

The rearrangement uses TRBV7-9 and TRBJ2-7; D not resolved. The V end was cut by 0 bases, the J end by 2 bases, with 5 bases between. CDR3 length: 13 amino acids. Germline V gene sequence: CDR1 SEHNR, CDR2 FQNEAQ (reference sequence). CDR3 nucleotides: TGTGCCAGCAGCTTAGCGCATCCCTACGAGCAGTACTTC. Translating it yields CASSLAHPYEQYF.

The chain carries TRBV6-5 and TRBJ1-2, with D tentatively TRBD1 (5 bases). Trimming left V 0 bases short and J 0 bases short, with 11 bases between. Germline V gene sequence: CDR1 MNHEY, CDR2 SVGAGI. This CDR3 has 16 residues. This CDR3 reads CASSYSLGVANYGYTF. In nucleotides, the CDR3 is TGTGCCAGCAGTTACTCGTTGGGGGTTGCTAACTATGGCTACACCTTC.

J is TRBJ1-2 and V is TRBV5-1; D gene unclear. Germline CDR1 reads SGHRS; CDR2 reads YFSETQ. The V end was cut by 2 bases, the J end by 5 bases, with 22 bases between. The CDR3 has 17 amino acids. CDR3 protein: CASSLLSSGQKGYGYTF. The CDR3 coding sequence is TGCGCCAGCAGCTTACTCTCGTCCGGTCAAAAAGGTTATGGCTACACCTTC.

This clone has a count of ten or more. The CDR3 DNA follows: TGTGCCTGGTGGACAGGGGGAAGAGGCGGCTACACCTTC. Its protein product is CAWWTGGRGGYTF. The chain links TRBV30 to TRBJ1-2; 10 nucleotides align to TRBD1. Germline CDR1 reads GTSNPN; CDR2 reads SVGIG (reference sequence). This CDR3 comprises 13 residues. After removal of 5 bases from V and 8 bases from J, the junction contained 8 bases not matched to a gene.

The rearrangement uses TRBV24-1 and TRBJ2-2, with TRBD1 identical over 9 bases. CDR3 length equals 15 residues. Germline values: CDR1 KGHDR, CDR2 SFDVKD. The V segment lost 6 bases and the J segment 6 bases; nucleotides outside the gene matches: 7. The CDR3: CATSPGQGIPGELFF. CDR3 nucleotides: TGTGCCACCAGTCCGGGACAGGGTATTCCCGGGGAGCTGTTTTTT.

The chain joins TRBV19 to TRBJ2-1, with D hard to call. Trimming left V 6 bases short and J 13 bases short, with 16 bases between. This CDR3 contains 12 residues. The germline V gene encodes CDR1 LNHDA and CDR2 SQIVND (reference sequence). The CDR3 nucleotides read TGTGCCAGTAGCCATTCCTTACTCCAACAGTTCTTC. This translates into CASSHSLLQQFF. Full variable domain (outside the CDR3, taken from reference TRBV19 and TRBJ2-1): DGGITQSPKYLFRKEGQNVTLSCEQNLNHDAMYWYRQDPGQGLRLIYYSQIVNDFQKGDIAEGYSVSREKKESFPLTVTSAQKNPTAFYLCASSHSLLQQFFGPGTRLTVL.

The CDR3 DNA reads as TGTGCCAGCAGTGAATGGTTTGGACAGGGAGACTCCTACGAGCAGTACTTC. Protein sequence: CASSEWFGQGDSYEQYF. The rearrangement links TRBV6-1 to TRBJ2-7; 8 bases match TRBD1. Germline values: CDR1 MNHNS, CDR2 SASEGT. V lost 2 bases, J lost 0 bases, and 9 bases stayed unmatched. CDR3 size: 17 residues.

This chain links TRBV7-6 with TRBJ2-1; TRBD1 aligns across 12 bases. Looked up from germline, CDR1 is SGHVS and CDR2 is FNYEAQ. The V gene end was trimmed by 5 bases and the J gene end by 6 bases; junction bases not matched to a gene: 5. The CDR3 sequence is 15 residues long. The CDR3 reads CASSVGQGAFNEQFF. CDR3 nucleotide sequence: TGTGCCAGCAGCGTGGGACAGGGGGCTTTCAATGAGCAGTTCTTC.

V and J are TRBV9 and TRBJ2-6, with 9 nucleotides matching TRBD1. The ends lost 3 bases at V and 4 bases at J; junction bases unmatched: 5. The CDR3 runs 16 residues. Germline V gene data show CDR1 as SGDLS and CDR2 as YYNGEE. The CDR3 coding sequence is TGTGCCAGCAGCGCGGGACAGGGAGCCGGGGCCAACGTCCTGACTTTC. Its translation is CASSAGQGAGANVLTF.